This T cell receptor beta chain comes out of a study of T cell changes during pregnancy in multiple sclerosis (dated by TCRdb to about 2019). At the level of the whole study: The study examined how the T cell repertoire changed over the course of pregnancy in women with multiple sclerosis.

Via the germline V gene (reference sequence), CDR1 is PRHDT and CDR2 FYEKMQ. From the cysteine up to the phenylalanine, the CDR3 has a length of 13 residues. CDR3 DNA only is kept here, 39 bases in frame from base 1. V is trimmed back by 5 bases and J by 8 bases, and the junction contains 8 bases that no gene match accounts for. Regarding this clone: This receptor's antigen is unknown. No base quality values were provided; no much bigger clone lies one nucleotide off.

Libraries came from the immunoSEQ multiplex PCR assay. Held by TCRdb, this immuneACCESS table contains in-frame sequences only and omits some clones. Under half of the omission traces to an unresolved V gene where checked; the cause of the rest is unknown. In all, the sample holds approximately 13,000 clones, and almost 90% of those were seen once. Of the sample, approximately 13% is held by the ten largest clones. The source was CD8+ T cells from peripheral blood mononuclear cells, collected after pregnancy. This clonotype was sampled from a female donor in good health, enrolled as a control in a pregnancy study. The receptor chain draws on TRBV13 and TRBJ1-2; TRBD1 matches 7 bases in the middle. The nucleotide sequence is given as TGTGCCAGCAGCCCTCCAGGGGGGTTGGGCTACACCTTC. This is translated as CASSPPGGLGYTF.